This TCR beta chain was retrieved from a study of response to subunit inactivated influenza vaccine. There are 14 residues in the CDR3. Germline values: CDR1 SGDLS, CDR2 YYNGEE. Trimming took 0 bases from V and 6 from J, leaving 7 bases between them. In TCRdb, the RT-PCR reads were re-called with MiXCR into one record per CDR3 protein. Found here are around 600,000 distinct CDR3 sequences, roughly 12% of them singletons; the top ten hold approximately 10%. This sample was shared with a second study, whose subject was T cells expressing NK-cell markers. As reported in that work: Synthesis of TCR beta cDNA relied on 5'RACE template switching carrying UMIs.

The sample was PBMCs from blood, taken on the day of vaccination. V and J are TRBV9 and TRBJ1-6; a possible D gene is TRBD1 (6 bases). The sequence was collected from a middle-aged man who received an inactivated influenza vaccine. Written as DNA, the CDR3 is TGTGCCAGCAGCGTAGAACAGGGTAATTCACCCCTCCACTTT. Encoded protein: CASSVEQGNSPLHF.